The T cell receptor (beta chain) described here comes from a study of control samples from healthy donors and cancer patients. The ends were cut back, 2 bases at V and 3 bases at J, with 11 bases in the middle. The CDR3 totals 14 residues. Germline-derived CDR1 and CDR2 are SGHAT and FQNNGV. Assay used: immunoSEQ multiplex PCR; TCRdb lists only in-frame clones, some missing. The table lists roughly 150,000 clones, around 88% of them singletons. This sequence was found in a man aged 18-30 years in good health. The source material was blood. This chain uses TRBV11-2 with TRBJ2-7; D perhaps matches TRBD1 (6 bases). As DNA, the CDR3 is TGTGCCAGCAGCTTACGGCAGGGGATCTACGAGCAGTACTTC. Translated: CASSLRQGIYEQYF.